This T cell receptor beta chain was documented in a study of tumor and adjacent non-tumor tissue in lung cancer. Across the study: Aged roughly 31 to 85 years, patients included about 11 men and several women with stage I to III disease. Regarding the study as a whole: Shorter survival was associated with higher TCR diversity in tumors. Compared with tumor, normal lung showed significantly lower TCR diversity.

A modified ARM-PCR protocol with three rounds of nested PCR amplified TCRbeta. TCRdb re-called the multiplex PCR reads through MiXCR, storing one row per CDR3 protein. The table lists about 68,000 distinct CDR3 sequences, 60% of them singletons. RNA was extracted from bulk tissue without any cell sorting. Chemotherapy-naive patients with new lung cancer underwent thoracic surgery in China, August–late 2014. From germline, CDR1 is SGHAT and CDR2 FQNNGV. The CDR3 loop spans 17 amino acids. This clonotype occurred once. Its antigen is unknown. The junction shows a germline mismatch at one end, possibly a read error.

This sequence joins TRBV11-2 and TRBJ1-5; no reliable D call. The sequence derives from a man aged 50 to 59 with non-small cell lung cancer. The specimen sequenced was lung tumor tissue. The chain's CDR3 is CTSSLILSGVSNQPQHF. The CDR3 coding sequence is TGCACCAGCAGCTTAATACTCTCTGGGGTTAGCAATCAGCCCCAGCATTTT.